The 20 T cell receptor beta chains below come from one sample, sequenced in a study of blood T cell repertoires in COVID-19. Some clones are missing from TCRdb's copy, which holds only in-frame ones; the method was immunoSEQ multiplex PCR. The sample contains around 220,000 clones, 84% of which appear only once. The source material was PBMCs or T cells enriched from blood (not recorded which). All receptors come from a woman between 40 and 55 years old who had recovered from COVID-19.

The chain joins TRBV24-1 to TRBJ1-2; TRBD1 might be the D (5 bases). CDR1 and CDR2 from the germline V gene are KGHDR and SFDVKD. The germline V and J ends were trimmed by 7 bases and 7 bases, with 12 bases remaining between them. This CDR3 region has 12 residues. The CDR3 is CATRDKGGGYTF. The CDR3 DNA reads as TGTGCCACCAGGGACAAGGGAGGTGGCTACACCTTC.

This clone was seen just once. In DNA, the CDR3 is TGTGCCAGCAGCTTACGAGGGCTAGCGGAAAACATTCAGTACTTC. Its protein is CASSLRGLAENIQYF. The V call is TRBV7-2, the J call TRBJ2-4, with TRBD2 matching over 7 bases. Germline loops: CDR1 SGHTA, CDR2 FQGNSA. V lost 2 bases, J lost 5 bases, and 6 bases stayed unmatched. This CDR3 spans 15 amino acids.

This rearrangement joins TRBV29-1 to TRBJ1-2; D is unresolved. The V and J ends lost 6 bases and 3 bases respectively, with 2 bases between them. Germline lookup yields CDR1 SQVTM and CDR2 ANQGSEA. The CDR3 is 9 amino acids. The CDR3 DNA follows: TGCAGCGTCGACTATGGCTACACCTTC. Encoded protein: CSVDYGYTF. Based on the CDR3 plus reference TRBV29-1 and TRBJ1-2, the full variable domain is SAVISQKPSRDICQRGTSLTIQCQVDSQVTMMFWYRQQPGQSLTLIATANQGSEATYESGFVIDKFPISRPNLTFSTLTVSNMSPEDSSIYLCSVDYGYTFGSGTRLTVV.

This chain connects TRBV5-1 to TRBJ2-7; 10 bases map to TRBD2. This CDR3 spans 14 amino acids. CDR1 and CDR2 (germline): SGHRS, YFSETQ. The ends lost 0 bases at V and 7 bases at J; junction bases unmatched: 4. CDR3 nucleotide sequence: TGCGCCAGCAGCTTGGCCCAAGCGGGAGGGGAGCAGTACTTC. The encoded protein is CASSLAQAGGEQYF.

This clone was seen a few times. The CDR3 bases are TGTGCCAGCAGTTTATTAGACAGGGGCCACAATGAGCAGTTCTTC. This translates into CASSLLDRGHNEQFF. The genes are TRBV28 and TRBJ2-1; 8 bases are shared with TRBD1. The junction had 4 bases not matched to a gene; V was cut back by 1 base and J by 5 bases. Germline loops: CDR1 MDHEN, CDR2 SYDVKM. There are 15 residues in the CDR3.

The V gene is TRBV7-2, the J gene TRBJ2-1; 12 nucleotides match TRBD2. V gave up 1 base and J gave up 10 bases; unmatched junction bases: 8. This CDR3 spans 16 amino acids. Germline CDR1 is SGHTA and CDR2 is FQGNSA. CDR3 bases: TGTGCCAGCAGCTTAGGAGGACTAGCGGGAATAGGGGAGCAGTTCTTC. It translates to CASSLGGLAGIGEQFF.

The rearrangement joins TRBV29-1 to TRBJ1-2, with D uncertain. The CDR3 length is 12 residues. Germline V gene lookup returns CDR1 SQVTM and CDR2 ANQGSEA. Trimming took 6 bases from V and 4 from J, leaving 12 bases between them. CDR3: CSVSREAYGYTF. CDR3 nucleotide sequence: TGCAGCGTGTCTAGGGAGGCCTATGGCTACACCTTC.

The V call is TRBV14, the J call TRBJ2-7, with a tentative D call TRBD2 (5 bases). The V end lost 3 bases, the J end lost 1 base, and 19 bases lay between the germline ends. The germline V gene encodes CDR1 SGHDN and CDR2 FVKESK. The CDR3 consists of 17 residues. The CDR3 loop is CASSQRVATSLSYEQYF. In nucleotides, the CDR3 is TGTGCCAGCAGCCAGAGGGTAGCAACCTCTCTATCCTACGAGCAGTACTTC.

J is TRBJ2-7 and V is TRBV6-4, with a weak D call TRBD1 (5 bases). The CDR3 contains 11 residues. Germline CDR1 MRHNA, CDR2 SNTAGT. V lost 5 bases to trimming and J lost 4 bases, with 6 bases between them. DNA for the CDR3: TGTGCCAGCAGTAAGGGGTACGAGCAGTACTTC. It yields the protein CASSKGYEQYF.

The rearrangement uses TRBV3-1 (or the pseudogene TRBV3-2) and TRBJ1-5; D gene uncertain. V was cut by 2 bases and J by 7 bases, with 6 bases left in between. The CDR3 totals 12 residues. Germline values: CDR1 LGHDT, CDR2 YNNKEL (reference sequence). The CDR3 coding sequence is TGTGCCAGCAGCCAACCCGGGCAGCCCCAGCATTTT. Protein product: CASSQPGQPQHF.

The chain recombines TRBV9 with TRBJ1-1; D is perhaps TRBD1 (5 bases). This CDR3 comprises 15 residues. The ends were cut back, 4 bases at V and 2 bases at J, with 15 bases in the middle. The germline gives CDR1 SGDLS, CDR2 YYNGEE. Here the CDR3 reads CASSPTPGTNTEAFF. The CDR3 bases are TGTGCCAGCAGCCCTACTCCCGGGACTAACACTGAAGCTTTCTTT.

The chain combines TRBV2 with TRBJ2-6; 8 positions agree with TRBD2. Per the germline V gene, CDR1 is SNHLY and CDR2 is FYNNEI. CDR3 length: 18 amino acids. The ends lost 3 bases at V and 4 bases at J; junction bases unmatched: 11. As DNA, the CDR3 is TGTGCCAGCAGTGATGGTGTGCGGGAGGTGTGGGGGGCCAACGTCCTGACTTTC. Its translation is CASSDGVREVWGANVLTF.

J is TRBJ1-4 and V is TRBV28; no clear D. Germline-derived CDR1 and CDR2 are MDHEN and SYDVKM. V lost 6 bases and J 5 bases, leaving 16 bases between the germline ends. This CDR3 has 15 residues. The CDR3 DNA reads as TGTGCCAGCAGCCCCCTTCGGGAATTGAATGAAAAACTGTTTTTT. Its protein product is CASSPLRELNEKLFF. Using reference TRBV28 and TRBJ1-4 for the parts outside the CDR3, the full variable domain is DVKVTQSSRYLVKRTGEKVFLECVQDMDHENMFWYRQDPGLGLRLIYFSYDVKMKEKGDIPEGYSVSREKKERFSLILESASTNQTSMYLCASSPLRELNEKLFFGSGTQLSVL.

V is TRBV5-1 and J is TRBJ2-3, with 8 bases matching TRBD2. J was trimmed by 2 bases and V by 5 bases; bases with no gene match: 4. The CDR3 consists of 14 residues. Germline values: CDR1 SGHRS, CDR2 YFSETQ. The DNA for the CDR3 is TGCGCCAGCAGGGCAGCGGGAGTCACAGATACGCAGTATTTT. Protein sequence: CASRAAGVTDTQYF.

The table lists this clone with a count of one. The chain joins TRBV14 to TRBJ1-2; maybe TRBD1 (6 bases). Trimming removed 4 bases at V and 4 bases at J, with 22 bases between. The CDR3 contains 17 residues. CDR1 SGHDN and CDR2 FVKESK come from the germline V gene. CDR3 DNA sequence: TGTGCCAGCAGCCTAAGGACGGGCGGGGGCTTCGGCTATGGCTACACCTTC. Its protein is CASSLRTGGGFGYGYTF. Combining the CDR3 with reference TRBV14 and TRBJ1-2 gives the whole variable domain EAGVTQFPSHSVIEKGQTVTLRCDPISGHDNLYWYRRVMGKEIKFLLHFVKESKQDESGMPNNRFLAERTGGTYSTLKVQPAELEDSGVYFCASSLRTGGGFGYGYTFGSGTRLTVV.

The CDR3 bases are TGTGCCAGCAGCCCTACTCGGTCCAGGGCTAATTCACCCCTCCACTTT. It codes for CASSPTRSRANSPLHF. J is TRBJ1-6 and V is TRBV5-6; maybe TRBD1 (5 bases). The CDR3 runs 16 residues. The germline gives CDR1 SGHDT, CDR2 YYEEEE. Trimming pared 4 bases from V and 6 bases from J, leaving 17 bases between.

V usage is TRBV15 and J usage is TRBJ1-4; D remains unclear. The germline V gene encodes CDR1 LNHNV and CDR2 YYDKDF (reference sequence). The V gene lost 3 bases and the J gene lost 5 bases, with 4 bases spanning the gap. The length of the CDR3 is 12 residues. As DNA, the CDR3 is TGTGCCACCAGCAGGTCGAATGAAAAACTGTTTTTT. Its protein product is CATSRSNEKLFF.

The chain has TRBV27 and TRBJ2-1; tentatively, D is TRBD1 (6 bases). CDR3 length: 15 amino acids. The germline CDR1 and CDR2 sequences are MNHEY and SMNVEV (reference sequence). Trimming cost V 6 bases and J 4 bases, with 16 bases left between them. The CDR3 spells CASRQGGVPYNEQFF. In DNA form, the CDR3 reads TGTGCCAGCAGACAAGGGGGAGTACCGTACAATGAGCAGTTCTTC.

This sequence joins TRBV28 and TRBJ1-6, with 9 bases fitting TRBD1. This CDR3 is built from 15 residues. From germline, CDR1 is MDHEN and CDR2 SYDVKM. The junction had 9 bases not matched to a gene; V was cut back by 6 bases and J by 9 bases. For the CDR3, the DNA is TGTGCCAGCAGCCCGGGGACAGGGTCGGGTTCACCCCTCCACTTT. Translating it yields CASSPGTGSGSPLHF. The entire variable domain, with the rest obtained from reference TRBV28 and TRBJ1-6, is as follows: DVKVTQSSRYLVKRTGEKVFLECVQDMDHENMFWYRQDPGLGLRLIYFSYDVKMKEKGDIPEGYSVSREKKERFSLILESASTNQTSMYLCASSPGTGSGSPLHFGNGTRLTVT.

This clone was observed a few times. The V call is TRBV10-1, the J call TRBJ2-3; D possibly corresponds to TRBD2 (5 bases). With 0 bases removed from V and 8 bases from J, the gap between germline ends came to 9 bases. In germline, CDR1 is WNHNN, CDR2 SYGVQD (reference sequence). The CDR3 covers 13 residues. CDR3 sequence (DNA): TGCGCCAGCAGTGAGTCGCGCCGGGGTACGCAGTATTTT. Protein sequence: CASSESRRGTQYF.